The 26 T cell receptor beta chains in this list originate from one sample, sequenced in a study of T cell clonality in common variable immunodeficiency. Method: immunoSEQ multiplex PCR; TCRdb's copy keeps in-frame clones and lacks some. This table holds tens of thousands of clones with no singletons; the top ten claim roughly 1.6%. What was sequenced was peripheral blood mononuclear cells. Receptor source: a person aged 18-70 years in good health.

The sample holds many counts of this clone. The CDR3 is cut off 3 residues early in the read; its end comes from the germline J gene. The chain combines TRBV7-8 with TRBJ1-6; TRBD1 matches 7 bases. CDR1 and CDR2 (germline): SGHVS, FQNEAQ. Trimming cost V 5 bases and J 5 bases; bases outside gene matches: 6. This CDR3 is 15 amino acids long. The CDR3 bases that were read are TGTGCCAGCAGCATTGGACAGGCAGATAATTCACCC. Its protein is CASSIGQADNSP. The whole CDR3 region reads CASSIGQADNSPLHF.

This clone was recorded at least ten times. CDR3 DNA (partial): TGCAGTGCTCGTACTAGCGGGAGGGAGACC. Residues: CSARTSGRET. The CDR3, in full, reads CSARTSGRETQYF. The genes are TRBV20-1 and TRBJ2-5; 12 nucleotides match TRBD2. The read ends 3 residues early relative to the CDR3; the germline J gene fills the gap. V lost 5 bases, J lost 5 bases, and 3 bases stayed unmatched. The CDR3 runs 13 residues. Per the germline V gene, CDR1 is DFQATT and CDR2 is SNEGSKA (reference sequence).

This clone was recorded a few times. Sequencing ends 3 residues short of the CDR3 end; the germline J gene provides the rest. The sample contains more than one DNA sequence encoding this CDR3. The rearrangement uses TRBV2 and TRBJ2-7, with TRBD2 matching 13 bases. The ends lost 1 base at V and 3 bases at J; junction bases unmatched: 0. The CDR3 covers 15 residues. Per germline, CDR1 SNHLY and CDR2 FYNNEI. The CDR3 bases that were read are TGTGCCAGCAGTGAAGGGACTAGCGGGAGCTACGAG. It specifies CASSEGTSGSYE. The entire CDR3 protein reads CASSEGTSGSYEQYF.

In this sample, this clone turned up many times. The read stops 3 residues short of the end of the CDR3; the missing end is completed from the germline J gene. The genes are TRBV6-2 or TRBV6-3 and TRBJ1-1, with D perhaps TRBD1 (6 bases). Per germline, CDR1 MNHEY and CDR2 SVGEGT. The CDR3 has 17 amino acids. V shed 6 bases and J shed 0 bases, with 20 bases lying between them. CDR3 in amino acids: CASSKTGGGDMNTEAFF. The DNA read from the CDR3 is TGTGCCAGCAGCAAGACAGGAGGGGGGGACATGAACACTGAA.

This clone was seen at least ten times. The observed sequence ends 3 residues before the CDR3 terminus, with the missing tail filled in from the germline J gene. The chain recombines TRBV20-1 with TRBJ2-1, with 9 positions matching TRBD1. This CDR3 is built from 15 residues. The V and J ends lost 6 bases and 4 bases, in that order; junction bases with no gene match: 10. Per the germline V gene, CDR1 is DFQATT and CDR2 is SNEGSKA (reference sequence). The CDR3 sequence is CSARDLDRGYNEQFF. CDR3 bases read: TGCAGTGCCCGAGATTTGGACAGGGGATACAATGAG.

Many counts were recorded for this clone. The CDR3 goes on 3 residues after the read ends, and that part is filled in from the germline J gene. The chain joins TRBV29-1 to TRBJ2-7; TRBD1 matches 9 bases. Germline V lookup: CDR1 SQVTM, CDR2 ANQGSEA. V dropped 6 bases and J dropped 6; count of bases not matched to a gene: 9. The CDR3 has 13 residues. CDR3 residues: CSVTPGQGGEQYF. The part of the CDR3 DNA that was read is TGCAGCGTGACACCGGGACAGGGTGGCGAG.

This clone has at least ten counts. The CDR3 end lies 3 residues beyond the end of the read and is filled in from the germline J gene. J is TRBJ1-2 and V is TRBV19; tentatively, D is TRBD1 (6 bases). Germline CDR1 LNHDA, CDR2 SQIVND (reference sequence). There are 16 residues in the CDR3. Trimming shortened V by 3 bases and J by 1 base, and 15 bases separated the two germline ends. The covered CDR3 bases are TGTGCCAGTAGTATCCCTTCGACAGGCCTTAACTATGGC. Translation: CASSIPSTGLNYG. The full CDR3 protein reads CASSIPSTGLNYGYTF.

Concerning this clone itself: The CDR3 end lies 3 residues beyond the end of the read and is filled in from the germline J gene. The chain links TRBV29-1 to TRBJ2-3; maybe TRBD1 (5 bases). The CDR3 consists of 13 residues. V dropped 7 bases and J dropped 0 bases, with 11 bases sitting between them. CDR1 is SQVTM, CDR2 ANQGSEA, per germline. CDR3 DNA, as far as it was read: TGCAGCGCCGTGGGGCCTAGCACAGATACG. Translation: CSAVGPSTDT. The CDR3, in full, reads CSAVGPSTDTQYF.

This clone was counted many times. The read terminates 3 residues before the CDR3 end, so the remaining end is supplied by the germline J gene. The V and J genes are TRBV19 and TRBJ2-3; D is possibly TRBD2 (5 bases). CDR1 is LNHDA, CDR2 SQIVND, per germline (reference sequence). The CDR3 extends over 15 amino acids. The sequenced part of the CDR3 DNA is TGTGCCAGTAGTATAGAACCAGCGGTCAGAGGCACG. Amino acid sequence: CASSIEPAVRGT. In full, the CDR3 reads CASSIEPAVRGTQYF. The entire variable domain, with the rest obtained from reference TRBV19 and TRBJ2-3, is as follows: DGGITQSPKYLFRKEGQNVTLSCEQNLNHDAMYWYRQDPGQGLRLIYYSQIVNDFQKGDIAEGYSVSREKKESFPLTVTSAQKNPTAFYLCASSIEPAVRGTQYFGPGTRLTVL.

Comments on this clone: The read terminates 3 residues before the CDR3 end, so the remaining end is supplied by the germline J gene. V usage is TRBV19 and J usage is TRBJ1-5, with 7 bases aligning to TRBD1. This CDR3 contains 15 residues. With V trimmed by 11 bases and J by 3 bases, 13 bases remained unmatched. Germline V gene data show CDR1 as LNHDA and CDR2 as SQIVND (reference sequence). The CDR3 sequence is CAVSRGQTFNQPQHF. CDR3 bases read: TGTGCCGTATCTAGGGGACAGACCTTCAATCAGCCC.

This clone was counted at least ten times. The CDR3 end lies 3 residues beyond the end of the read and is filled in from the germline J gene. This rearrangement joins TRBV6-4 to TRBJ1-6; D perhaps matches TRBD1 (6 bases). With 6 bases removed from V and 6 bases from J, the gap between germline ends came to 15 bases. This CDR3 has 15 residues. Germline V gene lookup returns CDR1 MRHNA and CDR2 SNTAGT. CDR3 sequence reads: CASRRQEGLNSPLHF. The covered CDR3 bases are TGTGCCAGCAGGAGACAGGAGGGTCTTAATTCACCC.

This clone occurred many times. From the germline J gene comes the end of the CDR3, since the read stops 3 residues before it. J is TRBJ1-3 and V is TRBV2; TRBD1 aligns across 8 bases. The V gene end was trimmed by 6 bases and the J gene end by 4 bases; junction bases not matched to a gene: 8. Germline CDR1 is SNHLY and CDR2 is FYNNEI. This CDR3 has 15 amino acids. The CDR3 DNA, read in part, is TGTGCCAGCAGCCTTTCACCAGGGGGCGGAAACACC. Translation: CASSLSPGGGNT. The entire CDR3 sequence reads CASSLSPGGGNTIYF.

Many counts were recorded for this clone. The CDR3 end falls 3 residues outside the read, so it is completed with the germline J gene. The chain joins TRBV7-9 to TRBJ1-2, with TRBD1 matching 9 bases. V dropped 5 bases and J dropped 6; count of bases not matched to a gene: 10. Germline V CDR1 and CDR2: SEHNR, FQNEAQ (reference sequence). The CDR3 has 15 residues. The part of the CDR3 DNA that was read is TGTGCCAGCAGCGTGGACAGGGGAAGGAGCGATGGC. Translated: CASSVDRGRSDG. The full CDR3 sequence reads CASSVDRGRSDGYTF.

This clone was found many times. The sequence runs out 3 residues before the end of the CDR3; the remainder is reconstructed from the germline J gene. This sequence joins TRBV4-2 and TRBJ2-2; TRBD1 might be the D (7 bases). Germline V lookup: CDR1 LGHNA, CDR2 YNFKEQ. The CDR3 runs to 17 residues. Between the trimmed V and J ends, which lost 4 bases and 1 base, there was a span of 16 bases. The CDR3 loop is CASSPGGWEKNTGELFF. Partial CDR3 DNA: TGTGCCAGCAGCCCAGGGGGGTGGGAGAAGAACACCGGGGAG.

The table lists this clone with many counts. The read stops 3 residues short of the end of the CDR3; the missing end is completed from the germline J gene. The V gene is TRBV11-3, the J gene TRBJ2-2, with D perhaps matching TRBD2 (6 bases). The CDR3 is 15 amino acids. Looked up from germline, CDR1 is SGHNT and CDR2 is YENEEA. The germline V and J ends were trimmed by 3 bases and 4 bases, with 12 bases remaining between them. The CDR3 here is CASSLGGSVTGELFF. The CDR3 bases that were read are TGTGCCAGCAGCTTGGGGGGTTCGGTCACCGGGGAG.

This clone has ten or more counts. The read ends 3 residues before the CDR3 terminus; that terminus is restored from the germline J gene. The rearrangement links TRBV5-5 to TRBJ2-7; D remains unclear. V lost 2 bases, J lost 0 bases, and 6 bases lay in between. The germline V gene has CDR1 SGHKS and CDR2 YYEKEE (reference sequence). The CDR3 loop spans 13 amino acids. The CDR3 DNA, read in part, is TGTGCCAGCAGCTTTTCCAGCTCCTACGAG. Amino acids: CASSFSSSYE. The whole CDR3 is CASSFSSSYEQYF.

This clone was found many times. The CDR3 is cut off 3 residues early in the read; its end comes from the germline J gene. The J gene is TRBJ2-7, the V gene TRBV28; 7 nucleotides match TRBD2. The V and J ends lost 4 bases and 5 bases, in that order; junction bases with no gene match: 17. The germline V gene has CDR1 MDHEN and CDR2 SYDVKM. This CDR3 contains 17 residues. CDR3 in amino acids: CASSSPSGMSRTHEQYF. The sequenced CDR3 bases are TGTGCCAGCAGTTCTCCTAGCGGAATGTCTCGAACCCACGAG. Together with reference TRBV28 and TRBJ2-7, the CDR3 gives the full variable domain: DVKVTQSSRYLVKRTGEKVFLECVQDMDHENMFWYRQDPGLGLRLIYFSYDVKMKEKGDIPEGYSVSREKKERFSLILESASTNQTSMYLCASSSPSGMSRTHEQYFGPGTRLTVT.

In this sample, this clone turned up many times. The observed sequence ends 3 residues before the CDR3 terminus, with the missing tail filled in from the germline J gene. The genes are TRBV20-1 and TRBJ2-3, with D possibly TRBD2 on 6 matching bases. Trimming removed 3 bases at V and 7 bases at J, with 23 bases between. The germline CDR1 and CDR2 sequences are DFQATT and SNEGSKA (reference sequence). The CDR3 runs to 16 residues. The sequenced part of the CDR3 DNA is TGCAGTGCTAGCGGCGGGGACCAAGGTCCCCGCAATACG. Amino acids: CSASGGDQGPRNT. The full CDR3 protein reads CSASGGDQGPRNTQYF.

This clone was recorded at least ten times. The read finishes 3 residues shy of the CDR3 end, and the germline J gene is used to complete it. This chain links TRBV5-1 with TRBJ1-1; D is uncertain. Looked up from germline, CDR1 is SGHRS and CDR2 is YFSETQ. Trimming took 0 bases from V and 5 from J, leaving 11 bases between them. The CDR3 runs to 14 residues. The DNA read from the CDR3 is TGCGCCAGCAGCTTGGCAGGCGATCGTACTGAA. This gives the protein CASSLAGDRTE. The entire CDR3 is CASSLAGDRTEAFF.

This clone was recorded many times. The read ends 3 residues early relative to the CDR3; the germline J gene fills the gap. The V call is TRBV5-1, the J call TRBJ1-1; TRBD1 matches at 9 bases. CDR3 length equals 13 residues. Germline V gene lookup returns CDR1 SGHRS and CDR2 YFSETQ. V was clipped by 6 bases and J by 3 bases; unmatched bases: 3. CDR3: CASKTGGDTEAFF. CDR3 bases read: TGCGCCAGCAAGACAGGGGGAGACACTGAA.

The table lists this clone with many counts. Sequencing ends 3 residues short of the CDR3 end; the germline J gene provides the rest. The chain is built from TRBV7-9 and TRBJ2-1; possible D gene TRBD2, 5 bases. The V end lost 1 base, the J end lost 0 bases, and 7 bases lay between the germline ends. Germline V gene sequence: CDR1 SEHNR, CDR2 FQNEAQ (reference sequence). This CDR3 comprises 15 residues. The sequenced part of the CDR3 DNA is TGTGCCAGCAGCTTAGAAAGCGGCTCCTACAATGAG. Its translation is CASSLESGSYNE. The entire CDR3 is CASSLESGSYNEQFF.

In its sample, this clone was seen many times. The observed sequence ends 3 residues before the CDR3 terminus, with the missing tail filled in from the germline J gene. The chain couples TRBV7-3 to TRBJ1-1; D remains ambiguous. CDR3 length: 13 amino acids. CDR1 and CDR2 (germline): SGHTA, FQGTGA. Trimming removed 2 bases from V and 2 bases from J, with 6 bases in between. This CDR3 is CASSLHQNTEAFF. CDR3 DNA (partial): TGTGCCAGCAGCTTACATCAAAACACTGAA.

This clone was detected many times. Sequencing ends 3 residues short of the CDR3 end; the germline J gene provides the rest. The genes are TRBV19 and TRBJ1-3; TRBD1 matches 7 bases. V was pared by 7 bases and J by 0 bases, with 12 bases of the junction left unmatched. The CDR3 has 17 residues. CDR1 is LNHDA and CDR2 is SQIVND in the germline V gene (reference sequence). The CDR3 reads CASTSSGTDYSGNTIYF. CDR3 DNA, as far as it was read: TGTGCCAGTACCTCCTCCGGGACAGACTACTCTGGAAACACC.

This clone was observed many times. The CDR3 end is not reached by the read, which stops 3 residues before it; the germline J gene fills it in. This chain joins TRBV19 and TRBJ1-2, with 7 bases matching TRBD1. Germline values: CDR1 LNHDA, CDR2 SQIVND (reference sequence). This CDR3 is 12 amino acids long. The covered CDR3 bases are TGTGCCAGCAGACCGGCAGGGGGTAGC. It codes for CASRPAGGS. The entire CDR3 reads CASRPAGGSYTF. The complete variable domain, with remaining parts taken from reference TRBV19 and TRBJ1-2, reads DGGITQSPKYLFRKEGQNVTLSCEQNLNHDAMYWYRQDPGQGLRLIYYSQIVNDFQKGDIAEGYSVSREKKESFPLTVTSAQKNPTAFYLCASRPAGGSYTFGSGTRLTVV.

This clone was seen ten or more times. The CDR3 is cut off 3 residues early in the read; its end comes from the germline J gene. The chain carries TRBV11-2 and TRBJ2-7; D might be TRBD1 (6 bases). CDR3 length: 14 residues. V was trimmed by 5 bases and J by 1 base, leaving 12 bases between them. Germline CDR1 is SGHAT and CDR2 is FQNNGV. The CDR3 DNA, read in part, is TGTGCCAGCAGCCGCACAGGGCTATCCTACGAG. This gives the protein CASSRTGLSYE. The entire CDR3 reads CASSRTGLSYEQYF.

This clone was counted many times. The CDR3 end is not reached by the read, which stops 3 residues before it; the germline J gene fills it in. The chain recombines TRBV5-1 with TRBJ2-4; D gene ambiguous. Germline-derived CDR1 and CDR2 are SGHRS and YFSETQ. The germline V and J ends were trimmed by 0 bases and 3 bases, with 10 bases remaining between them. The CDR3 spans 15 residues. CDR3 sequence: CASSLAGVFKNIQYF. The sequenced part of the CDR3 DNA is TGCGCCAGCAGCTTGGCCGGTGTTTTCAAAAACATT.